Below are 5 T cell receptor beta chains sequenced from a single sample in a study of PD-L1 blockade in urothelial cancer (dated by TCRdb to about 2017). The label giving this sample's time point can be read as: pretreatment peripheral blood. The library came from the immunoSEQ multiplex PCR assay. Entries here come from immuneACCESS through TCRdb and include only in-frame sequences with V and J called. Some clones fail to appear in such tables; in the studies checked, an unresolved V gene covers under half of the shortfall, and the cause of the remainder is unknown. For this sample the table gives tens of thousands of clones, of which approximately 84% were detected only once. About 16% of the sample belongs to the ten largest clones. Material: PBMCs, obtained around atezolizumab (anti-PD-L1) treatment. These receptors came from a man aged 60-69 years with urothelial cancer.

This chain connects TRBV12-5 to TRBJ1-2; TRBD1 matches 9 bases. There are 14 residues in the CDR3. Trimming cost V 6 bases and J 4 bases; bases outside gene matches: 6. Germline lookup yields CDR1 LGHNT and CDR2 FRNRAP. CDR3 in amino acids: CASGGTGLSYGYTF. CDR3 DNA sequence: TGTGCTAGTGGGGGGACAGGGTTAAGCTATGGCTACACCTTC.

A few counts support this clone. The chain has TRBV2 and TRBJ2-2; tentative D call: TRBD1 (5 bases). The CDR3 has 13 residues. V lost 6 bases and J lost 5, with 10 bases in between. Germline CDR1 reads SNHLY; CDR2 reads FYNNEI. As DNA, the CDR3 is TGTGCCAGCAGCCCCAGGGAAACCGGGGAGCTGTTTTTT. Translated, it gives CASSPRETGELFF.

This sequence joins TRBV19 and TRBJ2-3; no firm D call. V lost 3 bases and J lost 2, with 9 bases in between. This CDR3 comprises 14 residues. CDR1 and CDR2 from the germline V gene are LNHDA and SQIVND (reference sequence). CDR3 DNA sequence: TGTGCCAGTAGTATGTCACAGTTCACAGATACGCAGTATTTT. It codes for CASSMSQFTDTQYF. Looking up the rest from reference TRBV19 and TRBJ2-3 gives the full variable domain: DGGITQSPKYLFRKEGQNVTLSCEQNLNHDAMYWYRQDPGQGLRLIYYSQIVNDFQKGDIAEGYSVSREKKESFPLTVTSAQKNPTAFYLCASSMSQFTDTQYFGPGTRLTVL.

This chain connects TRBV27 to TRBJ2-7; the match to TRBD1 covers 7 bases. V lost 6 bases to trimming and J lost 3 bases; unmatched junction nucleotides: 5. Germline CDR1 reads MNHEY; CDR2 reads SMNVEV (reference sequence). The CDR3 consists of 13 residues. CDR3 residues: CASSRQGFYEQYF. DNA of the CDR3: TGTGCCAGCAGCCGACAGGGTTTCTACGAGCAGTACTTC.

The chain has TRBV1 and TRBJ1-1. TRBV1 is labeled a pseudogene. This CDR3 has 14 amino acids. The CDR3: CTSSQEAGDTEAFF. Written as DNA, the CDR3 is TGCACCAGCAGCCAAGAAGCGGGGGACACTGAAGCTTTCTTT.